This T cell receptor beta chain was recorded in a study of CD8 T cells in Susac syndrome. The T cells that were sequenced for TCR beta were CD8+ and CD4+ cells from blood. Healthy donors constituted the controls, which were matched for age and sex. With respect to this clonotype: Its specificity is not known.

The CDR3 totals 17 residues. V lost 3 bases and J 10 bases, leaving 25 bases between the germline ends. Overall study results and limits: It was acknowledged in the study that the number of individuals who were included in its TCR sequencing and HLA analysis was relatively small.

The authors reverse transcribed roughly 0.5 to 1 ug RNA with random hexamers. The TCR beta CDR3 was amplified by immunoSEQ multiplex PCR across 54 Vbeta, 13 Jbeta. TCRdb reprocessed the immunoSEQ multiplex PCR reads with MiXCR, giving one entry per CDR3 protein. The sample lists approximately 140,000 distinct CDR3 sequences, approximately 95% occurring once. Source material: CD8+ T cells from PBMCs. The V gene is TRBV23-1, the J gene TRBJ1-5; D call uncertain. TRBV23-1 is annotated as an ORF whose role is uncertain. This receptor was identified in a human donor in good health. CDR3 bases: TGCGCCAGCAGTCACCAGACGGACTCTTCTCACAATCGTCCCCAGCATTTT. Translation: CASSHQTDSSHNRPQHF.